In this sample, the clone carrying this TCR beta chain turned up a few times. Its antigen remains unknown. Sequenced with the Oncomine TCR Beta short-read assay was DNA taken from cultured CD4+ T cells. TCRdb re-derived calls from the PCR reads in MiXCR, one entry per CDR3 protein. The table lists just under 20,000 distinct CDR3 sequences, around half of them singletons. This entry belongs to a study of vaccination and CD4 T cells after COVID-19. Study-wide context: Some control cultures received a CEFX pool, which served as the positive control. Others received an HIV-1 Nef pool or no peptide.

There are 15 residues in the CDR3. Germline V gives CDR1 MNHEY, CDR2 SMNVEV (reference sequence). V shed 6 bases, J shed 10 bases, and the junction held 9 bases outside the gene matches. Indicated treatment: roughly 10-day PBMC culture with coronavirus spike peptide pools or control peptides (ViraFEST assay). Following expansion of antigen-specific T cells with peptide pools, ViraFEST then sequenced TCRs. Every well contained more than 1.5 million PBMCs, which were grown with about 10 IU/ml IL-2 and about 9.5 ug/ml peptide pools. Scientists separated out CD4+ T cells through negative selection following 10 days in culture.

The sequenced sample was CD4+ T cells from blood, cultured in vitro, obtained before SARS-CoV-2 vaccination. The V call is TRBV27, the J call TRBJ1-6; 10 bases agree with TRBD1. This receptor was taken from a human donor who had recovered from COVID-19. The CDR3 sequence: CASSPSGTGESPLHF. The CDR3 DNA sequence: TGTGCCAGCAGCCCGTCCGGGACAGGGGAATCACCCCTCCACTTT.